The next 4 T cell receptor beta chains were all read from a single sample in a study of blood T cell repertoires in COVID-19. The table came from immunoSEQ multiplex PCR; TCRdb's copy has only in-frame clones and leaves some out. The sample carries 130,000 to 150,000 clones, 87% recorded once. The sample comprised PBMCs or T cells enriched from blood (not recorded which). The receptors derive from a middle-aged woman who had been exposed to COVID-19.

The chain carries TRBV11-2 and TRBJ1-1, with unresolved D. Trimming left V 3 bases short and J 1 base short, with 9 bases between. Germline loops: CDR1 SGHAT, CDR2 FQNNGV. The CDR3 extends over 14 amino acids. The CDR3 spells CASSFQVANTEAFF. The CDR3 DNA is TGTGCCAGCAGCTTTCAAGTAGCGAACACTGAAGCTTTCTTT. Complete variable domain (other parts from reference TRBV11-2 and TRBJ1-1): EAGVAQSPRYKIIEKRQSVAFWCNPISGHATLYWYQQILGQGPKLLIQFQNNGVVDDSQLPKDRFSAERLKGVDSTLKIQPAKLEDSAVYLCASSFQVANTEAFFGQGTRLTVV.

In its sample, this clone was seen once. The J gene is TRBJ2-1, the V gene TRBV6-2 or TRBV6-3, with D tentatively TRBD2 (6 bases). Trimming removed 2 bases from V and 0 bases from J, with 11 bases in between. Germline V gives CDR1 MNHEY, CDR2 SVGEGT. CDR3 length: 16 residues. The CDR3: CASSYPLASSYNEQFF. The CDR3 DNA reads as TGTGCCAGCAGTTACCCCCTAGCGAGCTCCTACAATGAGCAGTTCTTC.

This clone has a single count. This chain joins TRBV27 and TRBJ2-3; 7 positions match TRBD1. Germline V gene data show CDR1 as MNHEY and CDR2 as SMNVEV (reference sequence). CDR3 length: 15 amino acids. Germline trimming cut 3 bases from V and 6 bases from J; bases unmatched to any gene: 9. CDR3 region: CASSFTGVPTDTQYF. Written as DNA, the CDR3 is TGTGCCAGCAGTTTTACAGGGGTCCCTACGGATACGCAGTATTTT.

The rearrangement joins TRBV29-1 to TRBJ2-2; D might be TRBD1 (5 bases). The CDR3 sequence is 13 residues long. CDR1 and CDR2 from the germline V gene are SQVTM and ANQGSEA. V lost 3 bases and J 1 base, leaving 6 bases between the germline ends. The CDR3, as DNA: TGCAGCGTTGATAGGGGGAACACCGGGGAGCTGTTTTTT. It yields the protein CSVDRGNTGELFF.